This TCR beta chain was documented in a study of blood T cell repertoires in COVID-19. For the study at large: Sites across the United States, Italy and Spain contributed samples from acute and convalescent COVID-19. T cells, B-cell-depleted T cells, or PBMCs supplied cDNA or gDNA.

In the authors' workflow: Nucleated cell counts were estimated from reference gene primer amplification. Using immunoSEQ multiplex PCR, the repertoire was profiled, and TCRdb retains in-frame clones only, with some absent. Clone size and the V and J calls come from that table; the DNA yielded D and trimming. The data show around 72,000 clones, roughly 87% seen once. The V gene lost 5 bases and the J gene lost 5 bases, with 21 bases spanning the gap. CDR1 and CDR2 from the germline V gene are LNHDA and SQIVND (reference sequence). This CDR3 has 17 amino acids. J is TRBJ2-2 and V is TRBV19; D is possibly TRBD2 (7 bases). The sample consisted of peripheral blood. The receptor's source is a man aged 45-65 years with acute or convalescent COVID-19. This CDR3 is CASSSQGGAGYTGELFF. The CDR3 nucleotides read TGTGCCAGTAGTTCCCAAGGGGGGGCCGGATATACCGGGGAGCTGTTTTTT.